This T cell receptor (beta chain) was obtained from a study of metastatic and nonmetastatic thyroid tumors. Study at large: Thyroid patients, malignant and benign, had repertoires compared across blood and tumor or nodule tissue.

As originally analysed: A classifier for distant metastasis in papillary thyroid cancer was constructed using CDR3 differences observed across clinicopathological groups. TCRdb re-called the PCR reads with MiXCR. Clone size and V and J calls follow TCRdb, not the original study. Of 30,000 to 40,000 clones listed, approximately 16% were seen once; the top ten hold under 20%. The CDR3 length is 13 residues. Trimming removed 9 bases at V and 5 bases at J, with 11 bases between. Germline V gene data show CDR1 as MNHEY and CDR2 as SMNVEV (reference sequence). This clone has only a few counts. Until they underwent thyroid surgery, no patient had received any treatment.

Sequences were obtained from blood. The sequence was obtained from a male donor with papillary thyroid cancer or a benign thyroid nodule (not recorded which). Some clones in this sample may be carry-over from other donors' samples. This chain links TRBV27 with TRBJ1-6; no firm D call. As DNA, the CDR3 is TGTGCCAGTTCCAATCTGCATAATTCACCCCTCCACTTT. Amino acids: CASSNLHNSPLHF.